This T cell receptor beta chain was documented in a study of regulatory T cells in long-lasting Graves disease. Findings of the study overall: Not thyroid tissue but only peripheral blood was studied. Those with persistent Graves' had less TCR diversity than newly diagnosed patients. Favored usage of TRBV28, TRBJ1-2 and TRBJ2-5 was recorded in persistent disease. The number of shared public clonotypes was higher in persistent patients (around 2,500) than new patients (more than 850).

Time point denoted: persistent/refractory GD, antithyroid drugs over 5 years with positive TRAb. PBMC RNA served as the TCR library source. This clonotype was observed a handful of times. Antigen unknown. Building the TCR beta libraries relied on iRepertoire HTBI primers, and CDR3 regions underwent Arm-PCR. TCRdb reanalysed the multiplex PCR reads using MiXCR and keeps one entry per CDR3 protein. The sample holds more than 350,000 distinct CDR3 sequences; around 20% are singletons and the top ten take roughly an eighth. Germline V gives CDR1 DFQATT, CDR2 SNEGSKA (reference sequence). V lost 5 bases and J lost 6; bases outside the gene matches: 19. The length of the CDR3 is 16 residues.

The V call is TRBV20-1, the J call TRBJ2-7; 7 bases match TRBD2. The source material was peripheral blood mononuclear cells (PBMCs), sampled when the disease was refractory, from a patient treated with antithyroid drugs. The sequence was collected from a female donor with Graves disease. The CDR3 protein is CSAWALAAQAGGEQYF. The CDR3 bases are TGCAGTGCTTGGGCTCTAGCGGCCCAGGCAGGTGGCGAGCAGTACTTC.